This is a list of T cell receptor beta chains from one sample in a study of shared clonotypes between healthy human individuals. Measured with immunoSEQ multiplex PCR; TCRdb has only the in-frame clones, and not every one. The sample carries around 600,000 clones, 85% to 95% recorded once. Sequenced sample: naive CD8+ T cells sorted from blood. The receptors originated from a woman aged 25 to 39 in good health. Each CDR3 is given with its conserved first and last residue. A D gene is named only where the DNA matches it firmly. Only part of the rows carry a size: once, few, many, or a class if the clone is expanded.

size	V	J	D	CDR3	DNA
NA	TRBV29-1	TRBJ2-3	TRBD2	CSVGSSGNTQYF	TGCAGCGTGGGTTCTAGCGGCAATACGCAGTATTTT
NA	TRBV27	TRBJ2-7	NA	CASSFRSKSYEQYF	TGTGCCAGCAGTTTCCGTAGTAAGTCCTACGAGCAGTACTTC
NA	TRBV29-1	TRBJ1-2	NA	CSVEDSGLGQSFSLSHYGYTF	TGCAGCGTTGAAGATAGCGGTCTAGGGCAGTCGTTTTCTCTATCGCACTATGGCTACACCTTC
NA	TRBV28	TRBJ1-5	NA	CASRDGHQPQHF	TGTGCCAGCCGGGACGGCCATCAGCCCCAGCATTTT
NA	TRBV27	TRBJ2-7	NA	CASSLFGGPYEQYF	TGTGCCAGCAGTTTATTTGGAGGCCCCTACGAGCAGTACTTC
NA	TRBV6-6	TRBJ2-3	NA	CASSYGDTQYF	TGTGCCAGCAGTTACGGAGATACGCAGTATTTT
NA	TRBV28	TRBJ2-7	TRBD2	CASSFGGDYEQYF	TGTGCCAGCAGTTTCGGGGGGGATTACGAGCAGTACTTC
NA	TRBV20-1	TRBJ2-1	NA	CSARYSNEQFF	TGCAGTGCTAGGTACAGCAATGAGCAGTTCTTC
few	TRBV27	TRBJ2-1	TRBD2	CASSFSGTSSYNEQFF	TGTGCCAGCAGTTTTAGCGGGACAAGCTCCTACAATGAGCAGTTCTTC
NA	TRBV27	TRBJ2-7	NA	CASSFAGTYEQYF	TGTGCCAGCAGTTTCGCCGGTACCTACGAGCAGTACTTC
NA	TRBV6-5	TRBJ2-7	NA	CASRVEGSSYEQYF	TGTGCCAGCCGAGTGGAGGGTAGCTCCTACGAGCAGTACTTC
few	TRBV6-5	TRBJ2-7	NA	CASARELLAPEQYF	TGTGCCAGCGCTCGAGAACTTCTAGCTCCCGAGCAGTACTTC
NA	TRBV7-2	TRBJ2-7	TRBD2	CASSYETSSREQYF	TGTGCCAGCAGTTACGAGACTAGCAGTAGGGAGCAGTACTTC
NA	TRBV19	TRBJ2-3	NA	CASSINRVDDTDTQYF	TGTGCCAGTAGTATCAACAGGGTCGATGACACAGATACGCAGTATTTT
NA	TRBV6-5	TRBJ2-2	NA	CASSRGTGELFF	TGTGCCAGCAGTCGCGGGACCGGGGAGCTGTTTTTT
NA	TRBV5-6	TRBJ2-2	TRBD2	CASAGTSVANTGELFF	TGTGCCAGCGCAGGGACTAGCGTCGCGAACACCGGGGAGCTGTTTTTT
NA	TRBV27	TRBJ2-7	NA	CASSFGRSYEQYF	TGTGCCAGCAGTTTTGGACGGTCCTACGAGCAGTACTTC
NA	TRBV27	TRBJ2-6	NA	CASSLAGANVLTF	TGTGCCAGCAGTTTGGCTGGGGCCAACGTCCTGACTTTC
NA	TRBV10-3	TRBJ2-1	TRBD1	CAINGTGGNEQFF	TGTGCCATCAATGGCACAGGGGGCAATGAGCAGTTCTTC
NA	TRBV5-8	TRBJ2-1	NA	CALGVPSYNEQFF	TGTGCCCTCGGAGTTCCCTCCTACAATGAGCAGTTCTTC
NA	TRBV29-1	TRBJ2-1	TRBD2	CSAAGTSGYNEQFF	TGCAGCGCCGCCGGGACTAGCGGTTACAATGAGCAGTTCTTC
NA	TRBV11-2	TRBJ2-3	TRBD2	CASSLPPGGLADTQYF	TGTGCCAGCAGCTTACCCCCGGGAGGGCTGGCAGATACGCAGTATTTT
NA	TRBV19	TRBJ2-5	NA	CASSLFGAEQYF	TGTGCCAGTAGTCTCTTCGGCGCGGAACAGTACTTC
few	TRBV6-1	TRBJ1-4	NA	CASSESRGYSYNEKLFF	TGTGCCAGCAGTGAATCGCGGGGGTACAGCTATAATGAAAAACTGTTTTTT
NA	TRBV9	TRBJ1-6	NA	CASSVGGSTLALHF	TGTGCCAGCAGCGTAGGGGGGTCGACCTTGGCCCTCCACTTT
NA	TRBV19	TRBJ2-2	NA	CATFKDTGELFF	TGTGCCACCTTTAAAGACACCGGGGAGCTGTTTTTT
NA	TRBV5-4	TRBJ2-1	NA	CASSLLNEQFF	TGTGCCAGCAGCTTGTTAAATGAGCAGTTCTTC
NA	TRBV7-9	TRBJ1-5	TRBD1	CASSPQGAGNQPQHF	TGTGCCAGCAGCCCACAGGGGGCGGGCAATCAGCCCCAGCATTTT
NA	TRBV19	TRBJ2-7	NA	CASTLLYGDGGEQYF	TGTGCCAGTACCCTACTCTACGGGGATGGAGGCGAGCAGTACTTC
once	TRBV27	TRBJ2-7	TRBD2	CASSFGLVGDEQYF	TGTGCCAGCAGTTTCGGACTAGTTGGGGACGAGCAGTACTTC
NA	TRBV19	TRBJ1-1	NA	CASSIDRVGNSGGEAFF	TGTGCCAGTAGTATAGACAGGGTGGGGAATAGTGGCGGTGAAGCTTTCTTT
few	TRBV28	TRBJ1-5	TRBD1	CASSQTGTSNQPQHF	TGTGCCAGCAGTCAGACAGGGACGAGCAATCAGCCCCAGCATTTT
NA	TRBV5-6	TRBJ2-4	NA	CASRPRPSKNIQYF	TGTGCCAGCCGGCCGAGGCCGTCCAAAAACATTCAGTACTTC
NA	TRBV4-2	TRBJ2-7	NA	CASSQNHFAERYEQYF	TGTGCCAGCAGCCAAAACCACTTTGCGGAGAGATACGAGCAGTACTTC
NA	TRBV28	TRBJ1-2	TRBD1	CASSLWAGGHYGYTF	TGTGCCAGCAGTTTGTGGGCAGGGGGTCACTATGGCTACACCTTC
once	TRBV25-1	TRBJ2-1	TRBD2	CASSAGLAHNEQFF	TGTGCCAGCAGTGCGGGACTAGCGCACAATGAGCAGTTCTTC
NA	TRBV4-1	TRBJ2-7	TRBD2	CASSPSGDYEQYF	TGCGCCAGCAGCCCTAGCGGAGACTACGAGCAGTACTTC
NA	TRBV27	TRBJ2-7	TRBD1	CASRSTGGRHSYEQYF	TGTGCCAGCAGATCAACAGGGGGCCGTCACTCCTACGAGCAGTACTTC
NA	TRBV25-1	TRBJ2-6	NA	CASSDFSGANVLTF	TGTGCCAGCTCGGACTTCTCTGGGGCCAACGTCCTGACTTTC
NA	TRBV5-6	TRBJ2-7	NA	CASSLEGATYEQYF	TGTGCCAGCAGCTTGGAAGGGGCGACCTACGAGCAGTACTTC
NA	TRBV7-8	TRBJ2-5	NA	CASSLAWTEETQYF	TGTGCCAGCAGCTTAGCGTGGACGGAAGAGACCCAGTACTTC
NA	TRBV27	TRBJ2-1	TRBD2	CASSLRDYTNEQFF	TGTGCCAGCAGTCTCCGGGACTACACCAATGAGCAGTTCTTC
NA	TRBV6-4	TRBJ1-5	NA	CASRQKAPRPPQHF	TGTGCCAGCAGACAGAAGGCCCCACGACCGCCCCAGCATTTT
once	TRBV5-4	TRBJ2-7	NA	CASSSGYEQYF	TGTGCCAGCAGCTCGGGGTACGAGCAGTACTTC
NA	TRBV7-9	TRBJ2-7	TRBD2	CASSLGWEGTAYYEQYF	TGTGCCAGCAGCTTAGGGTGGGAGGGAACCGCCTACTACGAGCAGTACTTC